This record covers a single TCR beta chain. The sample is drawn from a study of T cells after posttransplantation cyclophosphamide. V gave up 5 bases and J gave up 3 bases, with 14 bases separating them. The CDR3 runs to 14 residues. The germline gives CDR1 SGHVS, CDR2 FQNEAQ. Clones were read by immunoSEQ multiplex PCR, and TCRdb kept only the in-frame ones, dropping some. Found here are 30,000 or so clones, just over 85% of them singletons; the top ten hold roughly 3.3%. V and J are TRBV7-8 and TRBJ2-7; D perhaps matches TRBD1 (7 bases). Input material: PBMCs. The TCR originated in a man aged 45-65 years. CDR3 residues: CASSLRGVDYEQYF. Here the CDR3 DNA reads TGTGCCAGCAGCCTCAGGGGGGTTGACTACGAGCAGTACTTC.